The 21 T cell receptor beta chains below all came from one sample that was sequenced in a study of blood T cell repertoires in COVID-19. The repertoire was sequenced with immunoSEQ multiplex PCR; TCRdb's copy has only in-frame clones and lacks some. The sample carries 260,000 or so clones, approximately 88% recorded once. Sequenced material: PBMCs or T cells enriched from blood (not recorded which). The receptor set was obtained from a middle-aged woman with acute COVID-19.

This clone was detected once. The chain employs TRBV3-1 (or the pseudogene TRBV3-2) and TRBJ2-2; the match to TRBD2 covers 7 bases. V lost 4 bases, J lost 7 bases, and 18 bases stayed unmatched. The CDR3 is 18 residues long. Germline CDR1 reads LGHDT; CDR2 reads YNNKEL (reference sequence). The CDR3 region is CASSRAPRAGPANGELFF. The CDR3 bases are TGTGCCAGCAGCCGGGCCCCCCGAGCGGGGCCGGCCAACGGGGAGCTGTTTTTT.

This chain connects TRBV11-3 to TRBJ2-3; 9 nucleotides line up with TRBD1. The germline V gene encodes CDR1 SGHNT and CDR2 YENEEA. Trimming removed 0 bases from V and 7 bases from J; junction bases left unmatched: 8. The CDR3 covers 16 residues. In DNA form, the CDR3 reads TGTGCCAGCAGCTTAGAAGGGACAGGGTGGGAGAATACGCAGTATTTT. It encodes CASSLEGTGWENTQYF.

The rearrangement uses TRBV24-1 and TRBJ2-2; 7 bases are a match to TRBD2. Germline CDR1 KGHDR, CDR2 SFDVKD. The junction had 9 bases not matched to a gene; V was cut back by 3 bases and J by 3 bases. The CDR3 has 17 amino acids. This CDR3 is CATSDPLASLHTGELFF. The CDR3 nucleotides are TGTGCCACCAGTGATCCACTAGCGTCTCTTCACACCGGGGAGCTGTTTTTT.

The chain joins TRBV7-2 to TRBJ2-1; 7 positions agree with TRBD1. The germline V gene encodes CDR1 SGHTA and CDR2 FQGNSA. The CDR3 spans 15 residues. V dropped 3 bases and J dropped 7; count of bases not matched to a gene: 9. CDR3 sequence: CASSLGMYRGNEQFF. The DNA of the CDR3 is TGTGCCAGCAGCTTGGGTATGTACAGGGGTAATGAGCAGTTCTTC.

This chain joins TRBV4-3 and TRBJ2-2; D is unclear. Per germline, CDR1 LGHNA and CDR2 YSLEER. The CDR3 spans 11 residues. Trimming left V 8 bases short and J 7 bases short, with 8 bases between. The CDR3 bases are TGCGCCAGCGGCGGCGGCGGGGAGCTGTTTTTT. It codes for CASGGGGELFF.

The chain combines TRBV5-1 with TRBJ2-7, with 7 bases that match TRBD1. Trimming removed 4 bases from V and 4 bases from J; junction bases left unmatched: 14. The CDR3 is 16 residues long. Germline CDR1 is SGHRS and CDR2 is YFSETQ. CDR3 DNA sequence: TGCGCCAGCAGCATATCGCGACAGGGTGCATTTTACGAGCAGTACTTC. It yields the protein CASSISRQGAFYEQYF.

This clone was found a few times. The rearrangement links TRBV19 to TRBJ2-3, with D possibly TRBD1 on 6 matching bases. The CDR3 contains 15 residues. Germline CDR1 is LNHDA and CDR2 is SQIVND (reference sequence). V was trimmed by 6 bases and J by 0 bases, leaving 13 bases between them. CDR3 in amino acids: CASSSGTPSTDTQYF. The CDR3 DNA is TGTGCCAGTAGCAGTGGGACACCTAGCACAGATACGCAGTATTTT.

The chain joins TRBV5-1 to TRBJ2-1; 8 bases map to TRBD2. From germline, CDR1 is SGHRS and CDR2 YFSETQ. V shed 1 base and J 0 bases; nucleotides not matched to a gene: 9. CDR3 length: 18 amino acids. The CDR3 nucleotides read TGCGCCAGCAGCTTGTCCCCGGCTAGCGGGCTCTCCTACAATGAGCAGTTCTTC. Amino acid sequence: CASSLSPASGLSYNEQFF.

The chain uses TRBV28 and TRBJ2-5, with no clear D. V was cut by 1 base and J by 0 bases, with 6 bases left in between. This CDR3 contains 14 residues. The germline V gene has CDR1 MDHEN and CDR2 SYDVKM. CDR3 protein: CASSLFEYQETQYF. CDR3 nucleotides: TGTGCCAGCAGTTTATTTGAGTACCAAGAGACCCAGTACTTC.

This clone is a singleton in its sample. The V gene is TRBV28, the J gene TRBJ1-5; perhaps TRBD1 as D (6 bases). Trimming cost V 5 bases and J 4 bases, with 18 bases left between them. Germline loops: CDR1 MDHEN, CDR2 SYDVKM. This CDR3 has 16 amino acids. The CDR3, as DNA: TGTGCCAGCAGTGCTATCACAGGGTTACGGAATCAGCCCCAGCATTTT. Its protein is CASSAITGLRNQPQHF. Combining the CDR3 with reference TRBV28 and TRBJ1-5 gives the whole variable domain DVKVTQSSRYLVKRTGEKVFLECVQDMDHENMFWYRQDPGLGLRLIYFSYDVKMKEKGDIPEGYSVSREKKERFSLILESASTNQTSMYLCASSAITGLRNQPQHFGDGTRLSIL.

The gene calls are TRBV7-2 and TRBJ1-4, with D maybe TRBD1 (6 bases). Germline assignment: CDR1 SGHTA and CDR2 FQGNSA. The CDR3 length is 15 residues. V lost 7 bases and J lost 4, with 16 bases in between. CDR3 in amino acids: CASTYYGQLNEKLFF. The DNA for the CDR3 is TGTGCCAGCACCTACTATGGACAGCTTAATGAAAAACTGTTTTTT.

The chain joins TRBV19 to TRBJ2-1; TRBD2 aligns across 10 bases. The germline gives CDR1 LNHDA, CDR2 SQIVND (reference sequence). The CDR3 length is 16 residues. Germline trimming cut 7 bases from V and 4 bases from J; bases unmatched to any gene: 10. In DNA, the CDR3 is TGTGCCAGTAACCAGCGGGAGGGCAAGGGGTACAATGAGCAGTTCTTC. This codes for CASNQREGKGYNEQFF.

This clone was recorded once. The chain combines TRBV18 with TRBJ1-2, with no clear D. CDR3 size: 14 residues. The V end lost 0 bases, the J end lost 2 bases, and 7 bases lay between the germline ends. Germline V gives CDR1 KGHSH, CDR2 LQKENI. CDR3: CASSPPIRNYGYTF. CDR3 nucleotides: TGTGCCAGCTCACCACCAATCCGGAACTATGGCTACACCTTC.

In its sample, this clone was seen once. The V gene is TRBV19, the J gene TRBJ2-1, with TRBD2 matching over 13 bases. Germline V gene data show CDR1 as LNHDA and CDR2 as SQIVND (reference sequence). The CDR3 has 18 amino acids. With V trimmed by 11 bases and J by 1 base, 14 bases remained unmatched. The CDR3: CACKPTSGRARSYNEQFF. CDR3 bases: TGTGCCTGCAAACCTACTAGCGGGAGGGCCCGGTCCTACAATGAGCAGTTCTTC.

This clone showed up just once. The chain combines TRBV6-5 with TRBJ2-1; 7 nucleotides agree with TRBD2. Looked up from germline, CDR1 is MNHEY and CDR2 is SVGAGI. The CDR3 extends over 16 amino acids. Unmatched junction bases numbered 11, after V lost 2 bases and J lost 7 bases. The CDR3 is CASSYTTGLKRNEQFF. CDR3 DNA sequence: TGTGCCAGCAGTTACACCACGGGACTAAAAAGAAATGAGCAGTTCTTC.

The chain is built from TRBV2 and TRBJ2-7; D call uncertain. Germline-derived CDR1 and CDR2 are SNHLY and FYNNEI. Between the trimmed V and J ends, which lost 2 bases and 7 bases, there was a span of 12 bases. CDR3 size: 13 residues. CDR3 nucleotides: TGTGCCAGCAGTGAATTCACGACGACAGAGCAGTACGTC. It codes for CASSEFTTTEQYV.

The rearrangement links TRBV15 to TRBJ1-3; TRBD1 matches 10 bases. V shed 5 bases and J 4 bases; nucleotides not matched to a gene: 20. Germline CDR1 LNHNV, CDR2 YYDKDF (reference sequence). The CDR3 has 20 amino acids. CDR3 in amino acids: CATSYIGPGQGNNWGNTIYF. CDR3 coding DNA: TGTGCCACCAGCTACATAGGACCGGGACAGGGGAATAACTGGGGAAACACCATATATTTT.

The chain is built from TRBV28 and TRBJ2-7, with D perhaps TRBD2 (5 bases). This CDR3 comprises 13 residues. Per germline, CDR1 MDHEN and CDR2 SYDVKM. Trimming shortened V by 3 bases and J by 0 bases, and 6 bases separated the two germline ends. CDR3 region: CASSFGNSYEQYF. CDR3 nucleotide sequence: TGTGCCAGCAGTTTCGGGAACTCCTACGAGCAGTACTTC.

V and J are TRBV11-2 and TRBJ2-7; tentative D call: TRBD2 (5 bases). V was trimmed by 3 bases and J by 3 bases, leaving 12 bases between them. Germline assignment: CDR1 SGHAT and CDR2 FQNNGV. The CDR3 extends over 14 amino acids. The CDR3 DNA follows: TGTGCCAGCAGCTTTTCGACGGGAAACTACGAGCAGTACGTC. Encoded protein: CASSFSTGNYEQYV.

The gene calls are TRBV28 and TRBJ2-3; TRBD2 matches at 7 bases. CDR1 MDHEN and CDR2 SYDVKM come from the germline V gene. CDR3 length equals 11 residues. The CDR3 protein is CERVAGNTQYF. CDR3 nucleotides: TGTGAGAGGGTAGCGGGCAATACGCAGTATTTT.

The chain couples TRBV7-9 to TRBJ2-5; 9 bases are shared with TRBD2. Trimming at V came to 2 bases and at J to 4 bases, leaving 11 bases not matched to a gene. Germline V gives CDR1 SEHNR, CDR2 FQNEAQ (reference sequence). This CDR3 is built from 17 residues. This CDR3 reads CASSLKASGKGTETQYF. The CDR3 nucleotides read TGTGCCAGCAGCTTAAAAGCTAGCGGGAAAGGGACAGAGACCCAGTACTTC.